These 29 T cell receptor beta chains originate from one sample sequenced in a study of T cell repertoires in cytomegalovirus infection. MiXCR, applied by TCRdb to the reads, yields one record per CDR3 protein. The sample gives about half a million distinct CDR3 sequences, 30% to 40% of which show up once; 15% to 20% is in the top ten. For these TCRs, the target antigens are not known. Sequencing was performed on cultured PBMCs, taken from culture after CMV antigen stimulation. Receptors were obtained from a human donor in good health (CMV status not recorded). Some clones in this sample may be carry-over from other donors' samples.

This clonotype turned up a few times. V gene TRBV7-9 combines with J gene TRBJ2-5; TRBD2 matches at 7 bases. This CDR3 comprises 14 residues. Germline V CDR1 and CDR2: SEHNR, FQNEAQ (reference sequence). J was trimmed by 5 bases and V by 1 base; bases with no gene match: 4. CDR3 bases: TGTGCCAGCAGCTTAGTTACTAGCGTCGAGACCCAGTACTTC. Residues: CASSLVTSVETQYF.

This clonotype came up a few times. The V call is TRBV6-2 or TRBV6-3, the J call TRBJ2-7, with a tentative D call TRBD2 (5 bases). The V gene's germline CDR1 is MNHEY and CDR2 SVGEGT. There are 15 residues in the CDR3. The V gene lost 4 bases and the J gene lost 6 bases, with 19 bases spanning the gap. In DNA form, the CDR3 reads TGTGCCAGCAGTTCGGCCATTTCAACTAGTACCGAGCAGTACTTC. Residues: CASSSAISTSTEQYF.

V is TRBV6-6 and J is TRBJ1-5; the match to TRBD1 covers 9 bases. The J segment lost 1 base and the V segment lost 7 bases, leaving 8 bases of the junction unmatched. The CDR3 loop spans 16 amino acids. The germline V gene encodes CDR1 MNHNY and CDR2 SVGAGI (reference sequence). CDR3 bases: TGTGCCAGCAACCCAGGACAGGGGCGAAGCAATCAGCCCCAGCATTTT. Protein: CASNPGQGRSNQPQHF.

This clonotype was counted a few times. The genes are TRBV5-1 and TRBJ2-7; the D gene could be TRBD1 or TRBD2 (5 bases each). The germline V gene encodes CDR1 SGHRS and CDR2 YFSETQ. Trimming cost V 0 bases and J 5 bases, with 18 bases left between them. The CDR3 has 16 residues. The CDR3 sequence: CASSLVVGDRDDEQYV. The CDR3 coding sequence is TGCGCCAGCAGCTTGGTGGTCGGGGACCGAGACGACGAGCAGTACGTC.

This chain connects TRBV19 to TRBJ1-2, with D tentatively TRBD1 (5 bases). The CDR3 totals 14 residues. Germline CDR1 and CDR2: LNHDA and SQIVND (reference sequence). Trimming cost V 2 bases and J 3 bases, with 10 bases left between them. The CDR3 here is CASSIQGRDYGYTF. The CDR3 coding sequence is TGTGCCAGTAGTATACAGGGACGTGACTATGGCTACACCTTC.

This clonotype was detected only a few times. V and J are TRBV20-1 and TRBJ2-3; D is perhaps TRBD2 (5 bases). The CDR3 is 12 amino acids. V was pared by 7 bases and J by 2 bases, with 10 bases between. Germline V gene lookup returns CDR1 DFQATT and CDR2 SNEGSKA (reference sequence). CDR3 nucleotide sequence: TGCAGTGTCAAGACTACCACAGATACGCAGTATTTT. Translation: CSVKTTTDTQYF.

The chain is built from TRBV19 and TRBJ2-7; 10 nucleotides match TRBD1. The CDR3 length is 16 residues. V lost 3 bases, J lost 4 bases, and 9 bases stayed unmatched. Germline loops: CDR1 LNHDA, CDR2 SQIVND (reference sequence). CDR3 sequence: CASSILKGQGEYEQYF. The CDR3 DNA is TGTGCCAGTAGTATCCTTAAAGGACAGGGGGAATACGAGCAGTACTTC. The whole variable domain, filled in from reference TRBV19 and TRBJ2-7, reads DGGITQSPKYLFRKEGQNVTLSCEQNLNHDAMYWYRQDPGQGLRLIYYSQIVNDFQKGDIAEGYSVSREKKESFPLTVTSAQKNPTAFYLCASSILKGQGEYEQYFGPGTRLTVT.

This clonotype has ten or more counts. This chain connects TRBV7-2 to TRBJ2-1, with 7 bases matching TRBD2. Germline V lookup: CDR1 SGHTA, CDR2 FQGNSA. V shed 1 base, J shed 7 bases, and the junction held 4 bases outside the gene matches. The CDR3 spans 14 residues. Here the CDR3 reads CASSLVAGVNEQFF. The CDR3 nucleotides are TGTGCCAGCAGCTTAGTTGCGGGAGTGAATGAGCAGTTCTTC.

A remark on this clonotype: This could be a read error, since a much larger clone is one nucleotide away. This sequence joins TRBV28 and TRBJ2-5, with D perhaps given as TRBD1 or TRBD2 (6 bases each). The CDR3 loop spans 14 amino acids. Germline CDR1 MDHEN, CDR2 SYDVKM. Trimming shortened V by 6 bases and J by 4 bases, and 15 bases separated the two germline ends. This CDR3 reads CASSIDRRGETQYF. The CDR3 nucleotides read TGTGCCAGCAGCATAGACAGGAGGGGAGAGACCCAGTACTTC.

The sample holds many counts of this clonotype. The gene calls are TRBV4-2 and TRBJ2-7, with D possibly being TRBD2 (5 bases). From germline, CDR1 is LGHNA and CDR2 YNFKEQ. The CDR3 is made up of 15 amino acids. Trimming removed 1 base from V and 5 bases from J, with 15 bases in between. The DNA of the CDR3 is TGTGCCAGCAGCCAAGTCGGGGTGCCGAGCGACGAGCAGTACTTC. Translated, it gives CASSQVGVPSDEQYF.

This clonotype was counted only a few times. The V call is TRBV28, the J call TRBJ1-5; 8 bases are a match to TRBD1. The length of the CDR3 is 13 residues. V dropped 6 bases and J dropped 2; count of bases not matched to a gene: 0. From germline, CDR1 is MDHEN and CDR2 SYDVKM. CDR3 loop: CASRTGGNQPQHF. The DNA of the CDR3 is TGTGCCAGCAGGACAGGGGGCAATCAGCCCCAGCATTTT. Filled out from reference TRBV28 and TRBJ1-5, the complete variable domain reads DVKVTQSSRYLVKRTGEKVFLECVQDMDHENMFWYRQDPGLGLRLIYFSYDVKMKEKGDIPEGYSVSREKKERFSLILESASTNQTSMYLCASRTGGNQPQHFGDGTRLSIL.

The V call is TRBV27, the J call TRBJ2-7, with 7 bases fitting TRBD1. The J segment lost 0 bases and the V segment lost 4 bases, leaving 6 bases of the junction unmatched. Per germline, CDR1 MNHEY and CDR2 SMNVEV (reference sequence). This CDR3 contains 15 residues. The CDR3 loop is CASSSRQGSSYEQYF. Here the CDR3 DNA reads TGTGCCAGCAGTTCGCGACAGGGTAGCTCCTACGAGCAGTACTTC.

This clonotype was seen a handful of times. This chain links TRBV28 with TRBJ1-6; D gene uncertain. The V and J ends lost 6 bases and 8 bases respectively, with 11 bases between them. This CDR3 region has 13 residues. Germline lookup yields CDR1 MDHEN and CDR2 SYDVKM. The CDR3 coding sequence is TGTGCCAGCAGCCAAGACTTGTATTCACCCCTCCACTTT. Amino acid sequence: CASSQDLYSPLHF.

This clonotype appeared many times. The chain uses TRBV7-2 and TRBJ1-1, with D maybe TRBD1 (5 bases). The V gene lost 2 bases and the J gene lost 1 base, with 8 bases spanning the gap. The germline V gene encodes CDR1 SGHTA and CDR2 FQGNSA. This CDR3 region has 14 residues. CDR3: CASSLNQGNTEAFF. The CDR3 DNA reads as TGTGCCAGCAGCTTAAATCAGGGGAACACTGAAGCTTTCTTT.

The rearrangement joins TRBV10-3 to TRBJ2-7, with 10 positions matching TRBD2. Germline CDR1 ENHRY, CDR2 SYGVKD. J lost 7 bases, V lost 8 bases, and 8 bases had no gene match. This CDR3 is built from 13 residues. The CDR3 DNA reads TGTGCCATCTCGACTAGCGGGTGGGGGGAGCAGTACTTC. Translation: CAISTSGWGEQYF.

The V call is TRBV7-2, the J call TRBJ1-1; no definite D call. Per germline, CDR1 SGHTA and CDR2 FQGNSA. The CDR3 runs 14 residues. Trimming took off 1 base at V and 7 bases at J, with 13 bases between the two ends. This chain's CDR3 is CASSLVPGVGEAFF. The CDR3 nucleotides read TGTGCCAGCAGCTTAGTCCCGGGAGTGGGTGAAGCTTTCTTT.

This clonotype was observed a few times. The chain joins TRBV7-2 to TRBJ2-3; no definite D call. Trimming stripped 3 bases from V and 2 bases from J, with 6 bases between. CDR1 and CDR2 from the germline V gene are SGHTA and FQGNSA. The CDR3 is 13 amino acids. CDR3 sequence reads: CASSFFPTDTQYF. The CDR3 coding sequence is TGTGCCAGCAGCTTTTTTCCCACAGATACGCAGTATTTT.

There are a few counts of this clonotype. CDR3: CAIAKREGDEQYF. CDR3 nucleotides: TGTGCCATCGCGAAGCGGGAAGGGGACGAGCAGTACTTC. V and J are TRBV10-3 and TRBJ2-7; TRBD2 agrees at 7 bases. Germline values: CDR1 ENHRY, CDR2 SYGVKD. V was pared by 8 bases and J by 5 bases, with 9 bases of the junction left unmatched. CDR3 size: 13 residues.

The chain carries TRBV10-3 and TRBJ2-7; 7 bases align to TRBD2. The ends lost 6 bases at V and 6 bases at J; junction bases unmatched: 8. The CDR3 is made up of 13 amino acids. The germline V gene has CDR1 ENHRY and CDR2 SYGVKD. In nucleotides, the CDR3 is TGTGCCATCAGGTTGACTAGCTCCGCCGAGCAGTACGTC. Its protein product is CAIRLTSSAEQYV.

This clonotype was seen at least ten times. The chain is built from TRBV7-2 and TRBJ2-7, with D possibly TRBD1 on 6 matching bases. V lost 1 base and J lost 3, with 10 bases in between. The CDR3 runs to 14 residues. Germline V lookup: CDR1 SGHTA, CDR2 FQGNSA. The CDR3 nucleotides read TGTGCCAGCAGCTTAGTTGCAGGGGACTACGAGCAGTACGTC. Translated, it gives CASSLVAGDYEQYV.

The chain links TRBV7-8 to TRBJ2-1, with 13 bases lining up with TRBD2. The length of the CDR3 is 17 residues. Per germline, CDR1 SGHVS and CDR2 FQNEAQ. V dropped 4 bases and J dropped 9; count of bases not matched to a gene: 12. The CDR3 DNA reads TGTGCCAGCAGCTCACTACCGACTAGCGGGAGGTTTAGTGAGCAGTTCTTC. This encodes CASSSLPTSGRFSEQFF.

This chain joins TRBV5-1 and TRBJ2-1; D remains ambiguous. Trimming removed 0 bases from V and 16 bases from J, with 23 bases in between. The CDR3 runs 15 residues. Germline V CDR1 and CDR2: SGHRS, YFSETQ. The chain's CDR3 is CASSLEFSRTQNAFF. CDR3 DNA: TGCGCCAGCAGCTTGGAGTTTAGTAGGACCCAAAATGCATTCTTC.

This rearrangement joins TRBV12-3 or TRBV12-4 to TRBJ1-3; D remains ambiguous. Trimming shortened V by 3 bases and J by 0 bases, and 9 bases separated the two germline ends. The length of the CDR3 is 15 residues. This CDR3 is CASSFGHNSGNTIYF. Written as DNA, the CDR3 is TGTGCCAGCAGTTTTGGCCACAACTCTGGAAACACCATATATTTT.

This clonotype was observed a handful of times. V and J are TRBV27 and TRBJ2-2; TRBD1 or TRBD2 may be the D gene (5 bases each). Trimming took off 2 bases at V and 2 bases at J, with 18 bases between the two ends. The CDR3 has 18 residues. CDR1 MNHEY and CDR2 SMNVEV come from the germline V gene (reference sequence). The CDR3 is CASSLGWDHYLNTGELFF. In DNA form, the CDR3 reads TGTGCCAGCAGTTTAGGATGGGACCACTACTTAAACACCGGGGAGCTGTTTTTT.

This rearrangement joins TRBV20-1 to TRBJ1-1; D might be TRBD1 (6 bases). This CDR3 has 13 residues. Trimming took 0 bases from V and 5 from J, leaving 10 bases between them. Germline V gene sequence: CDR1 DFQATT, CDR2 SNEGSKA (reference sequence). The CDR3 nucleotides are TGCAGTGCTAGAGATCAAGGGGGAACTGAAGCTTTCTTT. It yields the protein CSARDQGGTEAFF.

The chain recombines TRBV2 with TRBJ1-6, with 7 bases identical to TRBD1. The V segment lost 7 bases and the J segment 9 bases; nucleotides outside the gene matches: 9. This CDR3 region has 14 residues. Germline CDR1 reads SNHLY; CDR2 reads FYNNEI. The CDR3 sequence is CASTQRGPGSPLHF. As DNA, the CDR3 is TGTGCCAGCACCCAAAGGGGGCCGGGTTCACCCCTCCACTTT.

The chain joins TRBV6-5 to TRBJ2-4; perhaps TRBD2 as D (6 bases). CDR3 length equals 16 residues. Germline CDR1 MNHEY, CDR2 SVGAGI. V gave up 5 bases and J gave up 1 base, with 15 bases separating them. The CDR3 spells CASSQEPRGAKNIQYF. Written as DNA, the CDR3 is TGTGCCAGCAGTCAGGAACCACGGGGGGCCAAAAACATTCAGTACTTC.

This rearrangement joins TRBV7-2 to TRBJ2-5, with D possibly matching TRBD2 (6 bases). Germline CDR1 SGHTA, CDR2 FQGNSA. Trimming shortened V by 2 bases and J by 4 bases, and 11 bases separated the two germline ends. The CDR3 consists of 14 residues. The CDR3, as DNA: TGTGCCAGCAGCTTAAGGCGGAGGGGAGAGACCCAGTACTTC. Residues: CASSLRRRGETQYF.

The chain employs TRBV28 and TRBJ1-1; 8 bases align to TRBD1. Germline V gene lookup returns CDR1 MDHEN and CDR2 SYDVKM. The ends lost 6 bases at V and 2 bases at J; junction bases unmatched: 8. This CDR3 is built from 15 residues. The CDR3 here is CASSDRGRVNTEAFF. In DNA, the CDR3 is TGTGCCAGCAGCGACAGGGGCCGCGTAAACACTGAAGCTTTCTTT.